The clone carrying this T cell receptor beta chain was found many times. This specimen comes from a study of T-cell memory formation after mild COVID-19. TCRdb re-called the 5' RACE reads through MiXCR, storing one row per CDR3 protein. The sample gives roughly 450,000 distinct CDR3 sequences, 18% of which show up once; more than 9% is in the top ten. The V and J ends lost 4 bases and 3 bases respectively, with 11 bases between them. The CDR3 spans 15 residues. CDR1 SGHRS and CDR2 YFSETQ come from the germline V gene. The V call is TRBV5-1, the J call TRBJ2-6, with D tentatively TRBD2 (5 bases). Sequencing was carried out using PBMCs or a T cell subset sorted from them (not recorded which). The sequence was obtained from an adult woman who had mild COVID-19 (a few samples of this study predate the infection). Cell type and time point are not known. The CDR3 region is CASSGKGSGANVLTF. The DNA of the CDR3 is TGCGCCAGCAGCGGGAAAGGGAGTGGGGCCAACGTCCTGACTTTC.